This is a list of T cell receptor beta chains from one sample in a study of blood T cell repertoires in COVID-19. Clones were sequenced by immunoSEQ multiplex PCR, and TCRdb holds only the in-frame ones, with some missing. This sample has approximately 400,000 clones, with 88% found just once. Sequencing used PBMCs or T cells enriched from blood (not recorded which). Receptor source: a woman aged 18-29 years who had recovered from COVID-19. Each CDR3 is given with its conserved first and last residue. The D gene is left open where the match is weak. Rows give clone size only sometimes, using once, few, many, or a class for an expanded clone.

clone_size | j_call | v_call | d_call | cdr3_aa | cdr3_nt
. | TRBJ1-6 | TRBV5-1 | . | CASSLVPQAYNSPLHF | TGCGCCAGCAGCTTGGTGCCCCAGGCCTATAATTCACCCCTCCACTTT
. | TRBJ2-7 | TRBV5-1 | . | CASSSGLTYEQYF | TGCGCCAGCAGCTCGGGACTGACCTACGAGCAGTACTTC
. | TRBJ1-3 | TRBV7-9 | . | CASSLGTVLSENTIYF | TGTGCCAGCAGCTTAGGGACAGTTTTGTCTGAAAACACCATATATTTT
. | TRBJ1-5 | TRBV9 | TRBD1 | CASSVEEGQGVNQPQHF | TGTGCCAGCAGCGTAGAGGAGGGACAGGGAGTCAATCAGCCCCAGCATTTT
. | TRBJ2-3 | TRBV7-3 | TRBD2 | CASSPRTSGSTDTQYF | TGTGCCAGCAGCCCAAGGACTAGCGGTAGCACAGATACGCAGTATTTT
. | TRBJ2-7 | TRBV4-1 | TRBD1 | CASSHGDRDYEQYF | TGCGCCAGCAGCCATGGGGACAGGGACTACGAGCAGTACTTC
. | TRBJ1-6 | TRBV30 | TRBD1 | CAWSVEAGGNSPLHF | TGTGCCTGGAGTGTAGAGGCAGGGGGCAATTCACCCCTCCACTTT
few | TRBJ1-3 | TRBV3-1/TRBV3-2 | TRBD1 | CASSLSGTGVMSSGNTIYF | TGTGCCAGCAGCCTTTCCGGGACAGGGGTCATGAGCTCTGGAAACACCATATATTTT
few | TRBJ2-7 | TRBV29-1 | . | CSVQDRAGSYEQYF | TGCAGCGTACAGGATAGGGCAGGCTCCTACGAGCAGTACTTC
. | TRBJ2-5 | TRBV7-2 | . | CASSPGPQETQYF | TGTGCCAGCAGCCCAGGGCCTCAAGAGACCCAGTACTTC
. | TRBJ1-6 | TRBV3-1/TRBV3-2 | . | CASRTGSYNSPLHF | TGTGCCAGCAGAACAGGGTCCTATAATTCACCCCTCCACTTT
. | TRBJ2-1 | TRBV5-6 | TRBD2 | CASSLAGSGGAYNEQFF | TGTGCCAGCAGCTTGGCTGGTAGCGGGGGGGCCTACAATGAGCAGTTCTTC
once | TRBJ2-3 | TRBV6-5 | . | CASSPQGGADTQYF | TGTGCCAGCAGCCCGCAGGGGGGTGCAGATACGCAGTATTTT
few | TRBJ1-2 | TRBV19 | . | CASSIGRNYGYTF | TGTGCCAGTAGTATAGGCCGGAACTATGGCTACACCTTC
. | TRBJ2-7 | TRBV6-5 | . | CASLERQSYEQYF | TGTGCCAGCCTAGAGAGACAGTCCTACGAGCAGTACTTC
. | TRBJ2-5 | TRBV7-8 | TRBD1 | CASSLDRGRSQYF | TGTGCCAGCAGTTTGGACAGGGGAAGGTCCCAGTACTTC
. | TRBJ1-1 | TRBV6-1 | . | CASSELTEEAFF | TGTGCCAGCAGTGAACTCACGGAGGAAGCTTTCTTT
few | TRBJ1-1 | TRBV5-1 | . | CASTYFGGTEAFF | TGCGCCAGCACCTACTTTGGGGGGACTGAAGCTTTCTTT
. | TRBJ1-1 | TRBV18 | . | CASSPGRVVTEAFF | TGTGCCAGCTCACCAGGCAGGGTTGTCACTGAAGCTTTCTTT
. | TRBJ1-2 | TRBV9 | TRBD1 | CASSVEGGRGYTF | TGTGCCAGCAGCGTAGAAGGGGGCCGTGGCTACACCTTC
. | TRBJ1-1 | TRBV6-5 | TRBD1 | CASSQGATEAFF | TGTGCCAGCAGTCAGGGGGCCACTGAAGCTTTCTTT
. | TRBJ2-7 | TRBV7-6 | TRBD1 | CASSLEVTGAHEQYF | TGTGCCAGCAGCTTAGAGGTGACAGGGGCTCACGAGCAGTACTTC
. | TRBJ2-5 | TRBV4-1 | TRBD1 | CASSPPAGGGETQYF | TGCGCCAGCAGCCCCCCCGCAGGGGGCGGTGAGACCCAGTACTTC
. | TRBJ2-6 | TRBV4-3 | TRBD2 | CASSPSGGSSGANVLTF | TGCGCCAGCAGCCCAAGCGGGGGATCCTCTGGGGCCAACGTCCTGACTTTC
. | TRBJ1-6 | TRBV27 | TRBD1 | CASTPWDRLNSPLHF | TGTGCCAGCACCCCCTGGGACAGGTTAAATTCACCCCTCCACTTT
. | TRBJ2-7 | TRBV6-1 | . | CASSEPGHGSYEQYF | TGTGCCAGCAGTGAACCGGGACACGGCTCCTACGAGCAGTACTTC
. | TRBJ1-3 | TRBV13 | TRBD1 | CASSWTGLGNTIYF | TGTGCCAGCAGCTGGACAGGCCTTGGAAACACCATATATTTT
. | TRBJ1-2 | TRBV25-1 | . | CASSESRGSGYTF | TGTGCCAGCAGTGAGTCAAGGGGCAGTGGCTACACCTTC
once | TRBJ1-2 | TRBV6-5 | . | CASMAGLANYGYTF | TGTGCCAGCATGGCAGGCCTCGCTAACTATGGCTACACCTTC
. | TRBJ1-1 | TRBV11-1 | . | CASSLISSLNTEAFF | TGTGCCAGCAGCTTAATTTCGTCGTTGAACACTGAAGCTTTCTTT
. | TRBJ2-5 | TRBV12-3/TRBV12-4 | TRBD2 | CASSPLAGGTQYF | TGTGCCAGCAGTCCCCTAGCGGGGGGGACCCAGTACTTC
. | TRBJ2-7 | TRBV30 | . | CAWSSSTLVPYEQYF | TGTGCCTGGAGTTCGAGCACCCTTGTGCCCTACGAGCAGTACTTC
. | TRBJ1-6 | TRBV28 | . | CAGRGRVPLHF | TGTGCCGGCCGGGGGAGGGTCCCCCTCCACTTT
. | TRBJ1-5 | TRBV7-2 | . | CASSLLADSNQPQHF | TGTGCCAGCAGCTTATTAGCCGACAGTAATCAGCCCCAGCATTTT
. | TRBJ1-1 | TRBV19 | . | CASSIGTVMNTEAFF | TGTGCCAGTAGTATAGGTACAGTCATGAACACTGAAGCTTTCTTT
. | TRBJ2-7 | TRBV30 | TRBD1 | CAWSAGGHEQYF | TGTGCCTGGAGTGCAGGGGGTCACGAGCAGTACTTC
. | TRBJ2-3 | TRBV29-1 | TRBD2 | CSGHGTSSPDTQYF | TGCAGCGGTCACGGGACTAGCTCCCCAGATACGCAGTATTTT
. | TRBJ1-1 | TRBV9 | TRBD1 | CASSPGQGIDTEAFF | TGTGCCAGCAGCCCGGGACAGGGAATCGACACTGAAGCTTTCTTT
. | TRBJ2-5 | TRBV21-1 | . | CASSRGNGGAGETQYF | TGTGCCAGCAGCCGCGGTAACGGGGGGGCGGGAGAGACCCAGTACTTC
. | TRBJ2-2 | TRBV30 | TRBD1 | CAWSDPFWDRERAGELFF | TGTGCCTGGAGTGACCCCTTCTGGGACAGGGAGCGAGCCGGGGAGCTGTTTTTT
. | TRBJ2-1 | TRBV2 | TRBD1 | CASVAGGNEQFF | TGTGCCAGCGTGGCAGGGGGCAATGAGCAGTTCTTC
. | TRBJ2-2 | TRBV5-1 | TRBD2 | CASSEGLRNTGELFF | TGCGCCAGCAGCGAGGGACTACGAAACACCGGGGAGCTGTTTTTT
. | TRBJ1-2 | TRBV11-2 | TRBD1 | CASSPIQGVLYGYTF | TGTGCCAGCAGCCCGATCCAGGGGGTCCTCTATGGCTACACCTTC
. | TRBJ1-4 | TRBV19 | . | CASEGGGEKLFF | TGTGCCTCTGAGGGGGGGGGAGAAAAACTGTTTTTT
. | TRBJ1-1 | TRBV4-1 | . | CASSQAQLTLSTEAFF | TGCGCCAGCAGCCAGGCACAGCTAACCCTGAGCACTGAAGCTTTCTTT
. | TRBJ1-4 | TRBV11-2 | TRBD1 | CASSSPRTGGSNEKLFF | TGTGCCAGCAGCTCACCCCGAACAGGGGGATCTAATGAAAAACTGTTTTTT
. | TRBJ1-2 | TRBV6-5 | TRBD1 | CASSYYRTGQDYGYTF | TGTGCCAGCAGTTACTACCGGACAGGGCAGGACTATGGCTACACCTTC
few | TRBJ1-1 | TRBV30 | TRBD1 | CAWSSVGQGAWAFF | TGTGCCTGGAGTTCTGTAGGACAGGGGGCGTGGGCTTTCTTT
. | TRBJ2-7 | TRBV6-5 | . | CASSYARVPSYEQYF | TGTGCCAGCAGTTACGCTCGGGTGCCCTCCTACGAGCAGTACTTC
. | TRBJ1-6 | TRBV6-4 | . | CASSREGNSPLHF | TGTGCCAGCAGCAGAGAGGGTAATTCACCCCTCCACTTT
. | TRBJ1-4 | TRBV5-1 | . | CASSLGQQGEKLFF | TGCGCCAGCAGCTTGGGCCAACAGGGTGAAAAACTGTTTTTT